These T cell receptor beta chains were read from a single sample in a study of cytomegalovirus exposure and HLA in healthy donors. Method: immunoSEQ multiplex PCR; TCRdb's copy keeps in-frame clones and lacks some. The sample has approximately 280,000 clones, 86% seen once. Specimen: PBMCs. These receptors all come from a man in his forties or fifties in good health and CMV-seropositive. The CDR3 runs from the conserved cysteine through the conserved F or W. The D gene is left open where the match is weak. Clone size is given for some rows only: seen once, a few or many times, or a class if the clone is expanded.

NA	NA	TRBJ2-4	TRBV9	CASSAPPATGDLNIQYF	TGTGCCAGCAGCGCCCCCCCCGCCACCGGGGATTTAAACATTCAGTACTTC
NA	NA	TRBJ1-5	TRBV5-1	CASSLVAGNQPQHF	TGCGCCAGCAGCTTGGTCGCAGGCAATCAGCCCCAGCATTTT
NA	NA	TRBJ1-5	TRBV18	CASSGTFENQPQHF	TGTGCCAGCTCTGGGACTTTTGAAAATCAGCCCCAGCATTTT
few	NA	TRBJ2-1	TRBV11-3	CASSIHPYNEQFF	TGTGCCAGCAGCATACACCCCTACAATGAGCAGTTCTTC
NA	NA	TRBJ1-1	TRBV19	CASSIGARTRDTEAFF	TGTGCCAGTAGTATAGGGGCGAGGACTAGGGACACTGAAGCTTTCTTT
NA	TRBD1	TRBJ1-5	TRBV14	CASSQGGQGQNQPQHF	TGTGCCAGCAGCCAAGGGGGACAGGGGCAGAATCAGCCCCAGCATTTT
NA	TRBD2	TRBJ2-3	TRBV9	CASSEVAGLNTQYF	TGTGCCAGCAGCGAGGTAGCGGGATTGAATACGCAGTATTTT
NA	TRBD2	TRBJ2-3	TRBV9	CASSVRGDGSTDTQYF	TGTGCCAGCAGCGTACGGGGGGACGGGAGCACAGATACGCAGTATTTT
NA	NA	TRBJ2-5	TRBV28	CASSFKNSWTINGGYQETQYF	TGTGCCAGCAGTTTCAAGAACTCATGGACTATCAATGGCGGGTACCAAGAGACCCAGTACTTC
few	TRBD2	TRBJ2-1	TRBV4-3	CASSQGSGIDNEQFF	TGCGCCAGCAGCCAAGGCAGCGGGATCGACAATGAGCAGTTCTTC
NA	NA	TRBJ2-1	TRBV7-3	CASSLTAGYEQFF	TGTGCCAGCAGCTTAACTGCGGGGTATGAGCAGTTCTTC
NA	TRBD1	TRBJ2-1	TRBV5-1	CASSLGDREGVFGSYNEQFF	TGCGCCAGCAGCTTGGGAGACAGGGAAGGAGTATTTGGCTCCTACAATGAGCAGTTCTTC
few	TRBD1	TRBJ2-7	TRBV7-2	CASSLQGLASYEQYF	TGTGCCAGCAGCCTACAGGGGTTAGCCTCCTACGAGCAGTACTTC
NA	TRBD2	TRBJ2-1	TRBV14	CASSQALLAGGPHEQFF	TGTGCCAGCAGCCAAGCCCTACTAGCGGGAGGGCCCCATGAGCAGTTCTTC
NA	TRBD1	TRBJ1-2	TRBV7-6	CASSLVPDDRGAYGYTF	TGTGCCAGCAGCTTAGTTCCCGATGACAGGGGGGCGTATGGCTACACCTTC
NA	NA	TRBJ1-1	TRBV5-6	CASSLQLNTEAFF	TGTGCCAGCAGCTTGCAGTTGAACACTGAAGCTTTCTTT
NA	TRBD1	TRBJ1-2	TRBV6-5	CASSYDRGYGYTF	TGTGCCAGCAGTTACGACAGGGGGTATGGCTACACCTTC
NA	TRBD1	TRBJ1-2	TRBV27	CASSLRGQGDLNYGYTF	TGTGCCAGCAGTTTAAGGGGACAGGGAGACCTGAACTATGGCTACACCTTC
NA	TRBD2	TRBJ2-1	TRBV27	CASSSLSGRDSNEQFF	TGTGCCAGCAGTTCATTAAGCGGGAGGGACTCCAATGAGCAGTTCTTC
NA	NA	TRBJ2-5	TRBV2	CASSVFRQETQYF	TGTGCCAGCAGTGTCTTCAGGCAAGAGACCCAGTACTTC
NA	TRBD2	TRBJ2-3	TRBV11-3	CASSLVASGGPDTQYF	TGTGCCAGCAGCTTAGTGGCTAGCGGGGGACCAGATACGCAGTATTTT
once	NA	TRBJ2-7	TRBV11-3	CASSLGSNYEQYF	TGTGCCAGCAGCTTAGGAAGCAACTACGAGCAGTACTTC
few	NA	TRBJ2-2	TRBV4-1	CASSQEGGTGELFF	TGCGCCAGCAGCCAAGAAGGGGGCACCGGGGAGCTGTTTTTT
NA	TRBD2	TRBJ2-3	TRBV7-2	CASSPSLAGVTDTQYF	TGTGCCAGCAGCCCTTCGCTAGCGGGAGTAACAGATACGCAGTATTTT
NA	NA	TRBJ1-5	TRBV5-8	CASSSRGQNSNQPQHF	TGTGCCAGCAGCTCCCGCGGACAAAATAGCAATCAGCCCCAGCATTTT
NA	TRBD1	TRBJ1-1	TRBV6-1	CASSWAGGWTEAFF	TGTGCCAGCAGTTGGGCAGGGGGTTGGACTGAAGCTTTCTTT
NA	NA	TRBJ1-2	TRBV27	CASSLSRVGYGYTF	TGTGCCAGCAGTTTATCGAGGGTAGGCTATGGCTACACCTTC
NA	NA	TRBJ1-1	TRBV5-1	CASSRSAGREAEAFF	TGCGCCAGCAGCCGATCCGCGGGGAGGGAAGCTGAAGCTTTCTTT
NA	TRBD2	TRBJ2-3	TRBV28	CASSQLGGGTFNTQYF	TGTGCCAGCAGTCAACTGGGGGGAGGGACCTTCAATACGCAGTATTTT
NA	TRBD1	TRBJ2-1	TRBV6-6	CASREGQGRPQFF	TGTGCCAGCAGAGAGGGACAGGGTAGACCCCAGTTCTTC
NA	NA	TRBJ1-5	TRBV28	CASSSRQPNQPQHF	TGTGCCAGCAGTTCGCGACAGCCCAATCAGCCCCAGCATTTT
NA	NA	TRBJ2-1	TRBV28	CATLGTISYNEQFF	TGTGCCACCCTCGGCACTATCTCCTACAATGAGCAGTTCTTC
NA	NA	TRBJ2-7	TRBV7-9	CASSLVSASVAYEQYF	TGTGCCAGCAGCTTAGTTTCGGCTAGCGTCGCGTACGAGCAGTACTTC
NA	NA	TRBJ2-2	TRBV7-9	CASSLVVGQPNTGELFF	TGTGCCAGCAGCTTGGTGGTGGGACAACCGAACACCGGGGAGCTGTTTTTT
NA	TRBD1	TRBJ2-7	TRBV7-9	CASSPPGQGSYEQYF	TGTGCCAGCAGCCCACCGGGACAGGGTTCCTACGAGCAGTACTTC
NA	TRBD1	TRBJ1-1	TRBV27	CASSPSFDRVTEAFF	TGTGCCAGCAGTCCCTCATTTGACAGGGTCACTGAAGCTTTCTTT
NA	NA	TRBJ2-6	TRBV18	CASSPPRGNAGANVLTF	TGTGCCAGCTCACCACCGCGGGGCAACGCCGGGGCCAACGTCCTGACTTTC
few	TRBD2	TRBJ2-7	TRBV5-5	CASRWKGTSGYEQYF	TGTGCCAGCAGGTGGAAAGGGACTAGCGGCTACGAGCAGTACTTC
NA	NA	TRBJ2-1	TRBV7-8	CASSLERVPLDIPYNEQFF	TGTGCCAGCAGCTTAGAAAGGGTTCCGCTGGACATCCCTTACAATGAGCAGTTCTTC
NA	TRBD1	TRBJ2-1	TRBV28	CASSILGQGHEQFF	TGTGCCAGCAGTATCCTAGGACAGGGTCATGAGCAGTTCTTC
NA	TRBD2	TRBJ2-7	TRBV4-1	CASSQANRGASGRKYF	TGCGCCAGCAGCCAAGCGAACCGAGGCGCTAGCGGGAGAAAGTACTTC
few	NA	TRBJ1-1	TRBV13	CASSHPSRTEAFF	TGTGCCAGCAGCCACCCCTCGCGCACTGAAGCTTTCTTT
once	TRBD1	TRBJ2-5	TRBV2	CASSELTGTGFLETQYF	TGTGCCAGCAGCGAACTGACCGGGACAGGGTTTTTGGAGACCCAGTACTTC
once	TRBD2	TRBJ2-3	TRBV6-1	CASSPGLVPDTQYF	TGTGCCAGCAGCCCGGGACTAGTTCCAGATACGCAGTATTTT
NA	TRBD2	TRBJ2-7	TRBV28	CASSLIAGGILRGQYF	TGTGCCAGCAGTTTAATTGCGGGAGGGATATTACGAGGGCAGTACTTC
few	NA	TRBJ1-1	TRBV4-1	CASSLISGHHFF	TGCGCCAGCAGCCTAATTTCGGGACACCATTTCTTT
NA	TRBD2	TRBJ2-3	TRBV14	CASSQLAGGMTTDTQYF	TGTGCCAGCAGCCAACTAGCGGGAGGGATGACGACAGATACGCAGTATTTT
NA	TRBD1	TRBJ2-7	TRBV2	CASTLTGIRTSYEQYF	TGTGCCAGCACTCTGACAGGGATAAGGACCTCCTACGAGCAGTACTTC
NA	TRBD2	TRBJ2-1	TRBV7-9	CASAADGAGGEYNEQFF	TGTGCCAGCGCAGCCGATGGAGCGGGAGGCGAATACAATGAGCAGTTCTTC
NA	TRBD1	TRBJ2-7	TRBV4-1	CASSQAGQGRYEQYF	TGCGCCAGCAGCCAAGCGGGACAGGGGAGATACGAGCAGTACTTC
NA	TRBD2	TRBJ2-7	TRBV7-2	CASSGRLAGDGSEQYF	TGTGCCAGCAGCGGGCGACTAGCGGGAGACGGCTCCGAGCAGTACTTC